This entry lists 27 T cell receptor beta chains sequenced from one sample in a study of blood T cell repertoires in COVID-19. Only in-frame clones appear in the TCRdb table, and some are missing; sequencing was by immunoSEQ multiplex PCR. The data contain roughly 100,000 clones, roughly 87% of them singletons. The specimen sequenced was peripheral blood. The receptors shown here come from a human donor in a cohort sampled during active COVID-19.

The rearrangement uses TRBV6-1 and TRBJ2-7; tentatively, D is TRBD1 (6 bases). The CDR3 length is 15 residues. Germline V lookup: CDR1 MNHNS, CDR2 SASEGT. Trimming left V 3 bases short and J 7 bases short, with 19 bases between. The CDR3 nucleotides read TGTGCCAGCAGTGACCCAAGTACAGGGAAGGGAGAGCAGTACTTC. It encodes CASSDPSTGKGEQYF.

The chain has TRBV3-1 (or the pseudogene TRBV3-2) and TRBJ1-4; TRBD1 is a possible D gene (6 bases). Germline CDR1 reads LGHDT; CDR2 reads YNNKEL (reference sequence). The CDR3 runs to 16 residues. The V and J ends lost 3 bases and 2 bases respectively, with 13 bases between them. The CDR3, as DNA: TGTGCCAGCAGCCACAGGGGAGTGGGGACTAATGAAAAACTGTTTTTT. It yields the protein CASSHRGVGTNEKLFF.

This clone was seen only once. Its ends do not fully match the called genes, so a read error is possible. The rearrangement uses TRBV6-1 and TRBJ2-1; TRBD2 aligns across 8 bases. From germline, CDR1 is MNHNS and CDR2 SASEGT. This CDR3 has 15 amino acids. CDR3 sequence (DNA): TGTGCCAGCAGGGAAGCGGGAGTGGCCTACAATGAGCAGTTCTTC. Translated, it gives CASREAGVAYNEQFF.

V and J are TRBV28 and TRBJ1-4; D is unresolved. The V end lost 2 bases, the J end lost 0 bases, and 16 bases lay between the germline ends. The germline V gene has CDR1 MDHEN and CDR2 SYDVKM. The CDR3 runs to 18 residues. CDR3 sequence reads: CASSLPPRRLATNEKLFF. DNA of the CDR3: TGTGCCAGCAGTTTACCCCCGCGGAGGCTTGCAACTAATGAAAAACTGTTTTTT.

The chain carries TRBV12-3 or TRBV12-4 and TRBJ2-3; no clear D. CDR3 size: 13 residues. Trimming stripped 6 bases from V and 0 bases from J, with 7 bases between. The CDR3 sequence is CASRIISTDTQYF. CDR3 nucleotide sequence: TGTGCCAGCAGAATAATCAGCACAGATACGCAGTATTTT.

The V and J genes are TRBV7-9 and TRBJ1-1; 7 bases are shared with TRBD1. The trim removed 5 bases at V and 3 bases at J, leaving 3 bases unmatched. Germline lookup yields CDR1 SEHNR and CDR2 FQNEAQ (reference sequence). This CDR3 contains 13 residues. The CDR3 DNA is TGTGCCAGCAGCAGGGACAGTTACACTGAAGCTTTCTTT. This encodes CASSRDSYTEAFF. Full variable domain (remainder filled in from reference TRBV7-9 and TRBJ1-1): DTGVSQNPRHKITKRGQNVTFRCDPISEHNRLYWYRQTLGQGPEFLTYFQNEAQLEKSRLLSDRFSAERPKGSFSTLEIQRTEQGDSAMYLCASSRDSYTEAFFGQGTRLTVV.

The chain has TRBV5-6 and TRBJ2-1; D may be TRBD2 (6 bases). Germline V gene lookup returns CDR1 SGHDT and CDR2 YYEEEE. The CDR3 runs to 12 residues. V was shortened by 8 bases and J by 6 bases, with 12 bases between the two germline ends. The CDR3 sequence: CASGVEGNEQFF. Here the CDR3 DNA reads TGTGCCAGTGGAGTGGAGGGCAATGAGCAGTTCTTC.

V and J are TRBV5-4 and TRBJ2-7; D is perhaps TRBD2 (6 bases). Trimming shortened V by 4 bases and J by 1 base, and 15 bases separated the two germline ends. The CDR3 sequence is 15 residues long. Germline CDR1 and CDR2: SGHNT and YYREEE (reference sequence). CDR3 DNA: TGTGCCAGCAGCCGGGATGTGGCGGGATCCTACGAGCAGTACTTC. This encodes CASSRDVAGSYEQYF.

J is TRBJ2-5 and V is TRBV9; no reliable D call. Germline V gene lookup returns CDR1 SGDLS and CDR2 YYNGEE. The CDR3 contains 15 residues. Trimming left V 3 bases short and J 0 bases short, with 12 bases between. The CDR3 sequence: CASSAHNSYQETQYF. DNA for the CDR3: TGTGCCAGCAGCGCTCACAACAGTTACCAAGAGACCCAGTACTTC.

This clone was picked up one time. The V gene is TRBV19, the J gene TRBJ2-7; 9 positions match TRBD1. With V trimmed by 3 bases and J by 4 bases, 4 bases remained unmatched. The length of the CDR3 is 14 residues. CDR1 and CDR2 (germline): LNHDA, SQIVND (reference sequence). The CDR3 here is CASSIGQGIYEQYF. DNA of the CDR3: TGTGCCAGTAGTATTGGACAGGGGATTTACGAGCAGTACTTC.

This chain connects TRBV7-9 to TRBJ2-3; D is possibly TRBD1 (5 bases). Germline V gives CDR1 SEHNR, CDR2 FQNEAQ (reference sequence). This CDR3 comprises 13 residues. Trimming left V 3 bases short and J 5 bases short, with 9 bases between. The CDR3 coding sequence is TGTGCCAGCAGCTTCGAGCAGGGAGATACGCAGTATTTT. Translated: CASSFEQGDTQYF.

The V gene is TRBV6-6, the J gene TRBJ1-2, with 7 bases lining up with TRBD1. This CDR3 is 15 amino acids long. Germline loops: CDR1 MNHNY, CDR2 SVGAGI (reference sequence). J gave up 4 bases and V 2 bases, and 7 bases lay outside the gene matches. The chain's CDR3 is CASSYESRGTYGYTF. The CDR3 DNA follows: TGTGCCAGCAGTTACGAATCCAGGGGGACCTATGGCTACACCTTC.

The rearrangement uses TRBV6-5 and TRBJ2-5; TRBD2 might be the D (6 bases). The V end was cut by 6 bases, the J end by 7 bases, with 15 bases between. Germline CDR1 and CDR2: MNHEY and SVGAGI. This CDR3 is built from 13 residues. CDR3 region: CASREVGGVTQYF. The CDR3 region has the DNA TGTGCCAGCAGGGAGGTTGGAGGGGTGACCCAGTACTTC.

The rearrangement joins TRBV5-6 to TRBJ2-1; the match to TRBD2 covers 8 bases. Germline CDR1 is SGHDT and CDR2 is YYEEEE. The J segment lost 2 bases and the V segment lost 4 bases, leaving 8 bases of the junction unmatched. The CDR3 is 16 amino acids. The CDR3 region is CASSPFWTSTYNEQFF. The CDR3 coding sequence is TGTGCCAGCAGCCCGTTCTGGACTAGCACCTACAATGAGCAGTTCTTC.

This sequence joins TRBV19 and TRBJ2-1; 9 positions match TRBD1. The V segment lost 5 bases and the J segment 8 bases; nucleotides outside the gene matches: 7. Germline-derived CDR1 and CDR2 are LNHDA and SQIVND (reference sequence). The CDR3 sequence is 14 residues long. CDR3 nucleotide sequence: TGTGCCAGTAGTTCAAACAGGGGGCCGGATGAGCAGTTCTTC. It yields the protein CASSSNRGPDEQFF.

V gene TRBV7-3 combines with J gene TRBJ1-1; no clear D. This CDR3 contains 14 residues. Germline CDR1 reads SGHTA; CDR2 reads FQGTGA. V was shortened by 1 base and J by 4 bases, with 10 bases between the two germline ends. CDR3 residues: CASSLNSGSTEAFF. The CDR3 region has the DNA TGTGCCAGCAGCTTAAACTCGGGAAGCACTGAAGCTTTCTTT.

The rearrangement joins TRBV6-6 to TRBJ1-6; the match to TRBD1 covers 10 bases. Germline CDR1 MNHNY, CDR2 SVGAGI (reference sequence). V gave up 7 bases and J gave up 10 bases; unmatched junction bases: 10. The CDR3 has 15 amino acids. CDR3 protein: CASTPGTGERSPLHF. The DNA for the CDR3 is TGTGCCAGCACCCCCGGGACAGGGGAAAGATCACCCCTCCACTTT.

In this sample, this clone turned up once. J is TRBJ2-4 and V is TRBV10-1; D perhaps matches TRBD1 (6 bases). Germline V gives CDR1 WNHNN, CDR2 SYGVQD (reference sequence). This CDR3 spans 12 amino acids. V lost 3 bases, J lost 8 bases, and 8 bases lay in between. CDR3 sequence reads: CASSDRGDIQYF. Here the CDR3 DNA reads TGCGCCAGCAGTGACAGGGGTGACATTCAGTACTTC.

The rearrangement uses TRBV5-4 and TRBJ2-3; D is ambiguous. This CDR3 spans 16 amino acids. Germline assignment: CDR1 SGHNT and CDR2 YYREEE (reference sequence). The germline V and J ends were trimmed by 1 base and 0 bases, with 12 bases remaining between them. In DNA, the CDR3 is TGTGCCAGCAGCTTGTTGTTCCAGACTAGCACAGATACGCAGTATTTT. Residues: CASSLLFQTSTDTQYF.

This clone occurred many times. The genes are TRBV6-5 and TRBJ1-5, with D possibly being TRBD1 (5 bases). The CDR3 loop spans 14 amino acids. The V gene's germline CDR1 is MNHEY and CDR2 SVGAGI. Between the trimmed V and J ends, which lost 5 bases and 1 base, there was a span of 9 bases. The CDR3 nucleotides are TGTGCCAGCAGTAGCTGGACAAGCAATCAGCCCCAGCATTTT. It is translated as CASSSWTSNQPQHF.

The gene calls are TRBV29-1 and TRBJ2-5, with 7 bases aligning to TRBD1. The germline V gene encodes CDR1 SQVTM and CDR2 ANQGSEA. The CDR3 extends over 12 amino acids. Trimming cost V 4 bases and J 2 bases; bases outside gene matches: 1. The CDR3 coding sequence is TGCAGCGTTGTGGACAGGCAAGAGACCCAGTACTTC. This codes for CSVVDRQETQYF.

The chain has TRBV2 and TRBJ2-3; 7 bases line up with TRBD2. V lost 6 bases to trimming and J lost 0 bases; unmatched junction nucleotides: 15. Germline CDR1 reads SNHLY; CDR2 reads FYNNEI. The CDR3 sequence is 18 residues long. CDR3 nucleotide sequence: TGTGCCAGCAGCCCCGGACTAGATATGGTATCTAGCACAGATACGCAGTATTTT. Translated: CASSPGLDMVSSTDTQYF. Drawing the rest from reference TRBV2 and TRBJ2-3, the complete variable domain is EPEVTQTPSHQVTQMGQEVILRCVPISNHLYFYWYRQILGQKVEFLVSFYNNEISEKSEIFDDQFSVERPDGSNFTLKIRSTKLEDSAMYFCASSPGLDMVSSTDTQYFGPGTRLTVL.

The J gene is TRBJ1-4, the V gene TRBV18; TRBD1 agrees at 7 bases. V lost 3 bases and J lost 4; bases outside the gene matches: 11. The CDR3 length is 17 residues. The V gene's germline CDR1 is KGHSH and CDR2 LQKENI. CDR3 amino acids: CASSPEVGRGSNEKLFF. CDR3 nucleotides: TGTGCCAGCTCACCCGAGGTGGGCAGGGGGAGTAATGAAAAACTGTTTTTT.

The CDR3, as DNA: TGTGCCAGCAGCGAGGGACTAGCGGGGCTAGAGACCCAGTACTTC. This gives the protein CASSEGLAGLETQYF. V is TRBV27 and J is TRBJ2-5, with TRBD2 matching 13 bases. The CDR3 totals 15 residues. Germline values: CDR1 MNHEY, CDR2 SMNVEV (reference sequence). V was pared by 6 bases and J by 4 bases, with 5 bases of the junction left unmatched.

The rearrangement joins TRBV7-9 to TRBJ2-1; 7 bases are a match to TRBD2. CDR1 and CDR2 from the germline V gene are SEHNR and FQNEAQ (reference sequence). V dropped 5 bases and J dropped 0; count of bases not matched to a gene: 10. The CDR3 loop spans 17 amino acids. The CDR3 region is CASSASLRGGSYNEQFF. The CDR3 nucleotides read TGTGCCAGCAGCGCTTCCTTACGCGGGGGCTCCTACAATGAGCAGTTCTTC.

The CDR3 protein is CASSIGGGQGTFQPQHF. CDR3 nucleotide sequence: TGTGCCAGTAGTATAGGCGGGGGACAGGGGACGTTCCAGCCCCAGCATTTT. The gene calls are TRBV19 and TRBJ1-5; 10 nucleotides match TRBD1. V lost 1 base and J lost 7; bases outside the gene matches: 10. Germline CDR1 is LNHDA and CDR2 is SQIVND (reference sequence). The CDR3 has 17 residues.

This chain links TRBV4-1 with TRBJ2-6, with TRBD2 as a possible D gene (5 bases). CDR3 length equals 18 residues. CDR1 MGHRA and CDR2 YSYEKL come from the germline V gene. Trimming shortened V by 4 bases and J by 1 base, and 17 bases separated the two germline ends. DNA for the CDR3: TGCGCCAGCAGCCCCCCCGGTGGACTCCCATCTGGGGCCAACGTCCTGACTTTC. This gives the protein CASSPPGGLPSGANVLTF.